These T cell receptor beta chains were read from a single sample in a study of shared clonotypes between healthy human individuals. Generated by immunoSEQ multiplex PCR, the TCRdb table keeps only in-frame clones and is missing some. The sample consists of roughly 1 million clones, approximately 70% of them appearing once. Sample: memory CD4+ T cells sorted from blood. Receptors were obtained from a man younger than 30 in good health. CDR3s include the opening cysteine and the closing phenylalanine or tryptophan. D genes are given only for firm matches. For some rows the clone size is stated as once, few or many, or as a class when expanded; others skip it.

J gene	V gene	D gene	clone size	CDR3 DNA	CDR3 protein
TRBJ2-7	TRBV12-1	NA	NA	TGTGCCAGGGTAGGGACGGACATTACCTACGAGCAGTACTTC	CARVGTDITYEQYF
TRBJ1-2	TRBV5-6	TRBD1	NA	TGTGCCAGCAGCTCGGGGACAGGGGGCGTCGGCTACACCTTC	CASSSGTGGVGYTF
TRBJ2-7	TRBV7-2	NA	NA	TGTGCCAGCAGCTTAGGCGTTGGGCGCCGCGGCTCCTACGAGCAGTACTTC	CASSLGVGRRGSYEQYF
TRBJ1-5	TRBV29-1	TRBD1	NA	TGCAGCGTGCTAACTGACAGGGCTCAGCCCCAGCATTTT	CSVLTDRAQPQHF
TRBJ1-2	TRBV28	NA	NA	TGTGCCAGCGACGGGTGGGACGGGGGCTACACCTTC	CASDGWDGGYTF
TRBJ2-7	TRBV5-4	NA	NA	TGTGCCAGCAGCTTGGGTCCCACGGGGGAGCAGTACTTC	CASSLGPTGEQYF
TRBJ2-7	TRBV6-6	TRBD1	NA	TGTGCCAGCAGTTCGGGACAGGGGGCCTACGAGCAGTACTTC	CASSSGQGAYEQYF
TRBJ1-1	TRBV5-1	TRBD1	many	TGCGCCAGCAGCTCGACCGGGACAGGGGCAGAAGCTTTCTTT	CASSSTGTGAEAFF
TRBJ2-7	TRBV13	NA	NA	TGTGCCAGCAGCCGCGGACCAGCCTACGAGCAGTACTTC	CASSRGPAYEQYF
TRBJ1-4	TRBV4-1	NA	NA	TGCGCCAGCAGCCAAGGTCCAGGGAATGAAAAACTGTTTTTT	CASSQGPGNEKLFF
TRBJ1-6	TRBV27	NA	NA	TGTGCCAGCAGGTCCAGCGCTCCCAATTCACCCCTCCACTTT	CASRSSAPNSPLHF
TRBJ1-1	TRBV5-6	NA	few	TGTGCCAGCAGCTTAACCAGGGGTGGCGAAGCTTTCTTT	CASSLTRGGEAFF
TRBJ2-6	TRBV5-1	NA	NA	TGCGCCAGCAGCTGGTCAGATGGGGCCAACGTCCTGACTTTC	CASSWSDGANVLTF
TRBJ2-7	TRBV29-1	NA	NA	TGCAGCGTTGAAGAGGCAGGGGCCCTACGGGAGCAGTACTTC	CSVEEAGALREQYF
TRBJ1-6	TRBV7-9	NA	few	TGTGCCAGCAGCTTACATGGTTCACCCCTCCACTTT	CASSLHGSPLHF
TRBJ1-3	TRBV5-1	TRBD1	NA	TGCGCCAGCAGCCCTGGACAGGGGGCTTCAGGAAACACCATATATTTT	CASSPGQGASGNTIYF
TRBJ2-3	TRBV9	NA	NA	TGTGCCAGCAGCGTAAGGCAGCATGCAGATACGCAGTATTTT	CASSVRQHADTQYF
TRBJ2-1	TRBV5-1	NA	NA	TGCGCCAGCAGCTTGTACCCGGGGGCGAGAAATGAGCAGTTCTTC	CASSLYPGARNEQFF
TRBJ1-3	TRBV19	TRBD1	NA	TGTGCCAGTAGTCCCTCCCAGGGGGCGCCGGGAAACACCATATATTTT	CASSPSQGAPGNTIYF
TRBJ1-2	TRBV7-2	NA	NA	TGTGCCAGCAGCTTAGGGGGCGTGCCACGCTACACCTTC	CASSLGGVPRYTF
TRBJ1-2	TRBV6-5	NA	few	TGTGCCAGCAGTTACGGACAGCCCGATAACTATGGCTACACCTTC	CASSYGQPDNYGYTF
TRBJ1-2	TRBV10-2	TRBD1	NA	TGCGCCAGCACAGGGGGTTTCTATGGCTACACCTTC	CASTGGFYGYTF
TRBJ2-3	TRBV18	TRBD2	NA	TGTGCCAGCTCACTTTCCCTACTAGCGGCTAGCACAGATACGCAGTATTTT	CASSLSLLAASTDTQYF
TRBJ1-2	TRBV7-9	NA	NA	TGTGCCAGCAGTATTACGGGACACCCCACAGGATCTAACTATGGCTACACCTTC	CASSITGHPTGSNYGYTF
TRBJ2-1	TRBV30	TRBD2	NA	TGTGCCTGGAGTGTAGGTTCTAGCGGAACTTACACTGAGCAGTTCTTC	CAWSVGSSGTYTEQFF
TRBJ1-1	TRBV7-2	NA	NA	TGTGCCAGCAGCTTACGGGGGGCCGGGAGTGAAGCTTTCTTT	CASSLRGAGSEAFF
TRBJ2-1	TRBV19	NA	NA	TGTGCCAGTAGTATGCCAGGGGGGATATCCTACAATGAGCAGTTCTTC	CASSMPGGISYNEQFF
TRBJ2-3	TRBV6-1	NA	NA	TGTGCCAGCAGTGTCCGAACAGATACGCAGTATTTT	CASSVRTDTQYF
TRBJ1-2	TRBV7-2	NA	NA	TGTGCCAGCAGCTTTGGGGGGGTATATGGCTACACCTTC	CASSFGGVYGYTF
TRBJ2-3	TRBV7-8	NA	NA	TGTGCCAGCAGCTCCCTCCCGGACTGGGGGGCTACGCAGTATTTT	CASSSLPDWGATQYF
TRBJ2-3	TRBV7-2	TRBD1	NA	TGTGCCAGCAGCCCCCGGGACAGGGGCACAGATACGCAGTATTTT	CASSPRDRGTDTQYF
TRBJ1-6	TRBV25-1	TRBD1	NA	TGTGCCAGCAGTGAGCAGGGGACAGGGAATTCACCCCTCCACTTT	CASSEQGTGNSPLHF
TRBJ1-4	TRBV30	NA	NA	TGTGCCTGGAGCCCGGGGGCAACTAATGAAAAACTGTTTTTT	CAWSPGATNEKLFF
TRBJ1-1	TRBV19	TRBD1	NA	TGTGCCAGTAGTGGCTGGACAGGGAAAAATCCTGAAGCTTTCTTT	CASSGWTGKNPEAFF
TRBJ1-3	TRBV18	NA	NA	TGTGCCAGCTCACCACTTGAAGGGTATGGAAACACCATATATTTT	CASSPLEGYGNTIYF